The 17 T cell receptor beta chains below all came from one sample that was sequenced in a study of response to subunit inactivated influenza vaccine. TCRdb fed the RT-PCR reads into MiXCR, producing one record per CDR3 protein. This table has hundreds of thousands of distinct CDR3 sequences, approximately 11% appearing once. The material was PBMCs from blood, obtained about 40 days after vaccination. These receptors were taken from a man aged 45-65 years who received an inactivated influenza vaccine.

The rearrangement joins TRBV27 to TRBJ2-3; TRBD1 aligns across 9 bases. Unmatched junction bases numbered 7, after V lost 2 bases and J lost 7 bases. The CDR3 is made up of 15 amino acids. CDR1 is MNHEY, CDR2 SMNVEV, per germline (reference sequence). This chain's CDR3 is CASSLQQGAIYTQYF. Written as DNA, the CDR3 is TGTGCCAGCAGTTTACAACAGGGGGCTATATATACGCAGTATTTT.

This clonotype was seen a few times. The chain joins TRBV9 to TRBJ2-1; 16 bases align to TRBD2. Germline lookup yields CDR1 SGDLS and CDR2 YYNGEE. The CDR3 runs 19 residues. The V and J ends lost 2 bases and 6 bases, in that order; junction bases with no gene match: 11. CDR3 protein: CASSVEPGLAGGLINEQFF. The CDR3 DNA sequence: TGTGCCAGCAGCGTTGAACCGGGACTAGCGGGAGGGCTGATCAATGAGCAGTTCTTC.

The genes are TRBV28 and TRBJ2-4; D remains ambiguous. The length of the CDR3 is 13 residues. Germline lookup yields CDR1 MDHEN and CDR2 SYDVKM. Trimming took 5 bases from V and 9 from J, leaving 14 bases between them. The CDR3 DNA follows: TGTGCCAGCAGTAAGACTGGGGTGAGCATTCAGTACTTC. As protein: CASSKTGVSIQYF.

This chain uses TRBV29-1 with TRBJ2-7; D is ambiguous. Germline assignment: CDR1 SQVTM and CDR2 ANQGSEA. V lost 0 bases, J lost 2 bases, and 14 bases lay in between. CDR3 size: 15 residues. CDR3 nucleotides: TGCAGCGTTGAAGACCGGAGTCAATACCCCTACGAGCAGTACTTC. Encoded protein: CSVEDRSQYPYEQYF.

This clonotype has just a few counts. V usage is TRBV15 and J usage is TRBJ2-5; D gene unclear. The length of the CDR3 is 12 residues. Trimming removed 0 bases at V and 5 bases at J, with 4 bases between. Germline V CDR1 and CDR2: LNHNV, YYDKDF (reference sequence). For the CDR3, the DNA is TGTGCCACCAGCAGAGATACCGAGACCCAGTACTTC. It yields the protein CATSRDTETQYF.

About this clonotype itself: A much more abundant neighbour one base away suggests this may be a read error. Lacking the conserved final phenylalanine or tryptophan, this CDR3 likely reflects a read error. The V and J genes are TRBV12-3 or TRBV12-4 and TRBJ1-1; D not resolved. V dropped 4 bases and J dropped 0 bases, with 15 bases sitting between them. The CDR3 has 16 amino acids. The CDR3 loop is CASSSPYVGVNTEAFL. The CDR3 region has the DNA TGTGCCAGCAGTTCCCCATACGTCGGAGTGAACACTGAAGCTTTCCTT.

This chain connects TRBV7-9 to TRBJ2-7; TRBD2 is a possible D gene (6 bases). The CDR3 length is 17 residues. Per germline, CDR1 SEHNR and CDR2 FQNEAQ (reference sequence). The V and J ends lost 0 bases and 2 bases respectively, with 17 bases between them. The CDR3 coding sequence is TGTGCCAGCAGCTTAGCGACTCTGGCGGGGCCGACCTACGAGCAGTACTTC. Translation gives CASSLATLAGPTYEQYF.

This chain joins TRBV14 and TRBJ2-3; the D gene is possibly TRBD1 (6 bases). CDR3 size: 16 residues. The germline CDR1 and CDR2 sequences are SGHDN and FVKESK. Trimming left V 1 base short and J 1 base short, with 12 bases between. The CDR3 region is CASSQGRTGRTDTQYF. CDR3 bases: TGTGCCAGCAGCCAAGGGCGAACAGGGCGCACAGATACGCAGTATTTT.

This clonotype was seen at least ten times. The chain joins TRBV24-1 to TRBJ1-5; tentative D call: TRBD1 (6 bases). This CDR3 is 14 amino acids long. CDR1 KGHDR and CDR2 SFDVKD come from the germline V gene. V lost 4 bases, J lost 2 bases, and 8 bases lay in between. For the CDR3, the DNA is TGTGCCACCAGTGACAACAGGGGCAATCAGCCCCAGCATTTT. Amino acid sequence: CATSDNRGNQPQHF.

This clonotype was seen a handful of times. This rearrangement joins TRBV7-2 to TRBJ2-7; D is ambiguous. Germline V gives CDR1 SGHTA, CDR2 FQGNSA. The CDR3 runs 13 residues. The ends were cut back, 3 bases at V and 3 bases at J, with 9 bases in the middle. The CDR3 DNA sequence: TGTGCCAGCAGCTTTGCAGATAGCTACGAGCAGTACTTC. Translating gives CASSFADSYEQYF. Full variable domain (remainder filled in from reference TRBV7-2 and TRBJ2-7): GAGVSQSPSNKVTEKGKDVELRCDPISGHTALYWYRQSLGQGLEFLIYFQGNSAPDKSGLPSDRFSAERTGGSVSTLTIQRTQQEDSAVYLCASSFADSYEQYFGPGTRLTVT.

CDR3 coding DNA: TGTGCCAGCAGCCTACGCAGGGGTGAAGAGCAGTACTTC. It is translated as CASSLRRGEEQYF. The gene calls are TRBV4-2 and TRBJ2-7; D possibly corresponds to TRBD1 (6 bases). The CDR3 covers 13 residues. The V end was cut by 4 bases, the J end by 7 bases, with 14 bases between. Germline V CDR1 and CDR2: LGHNA, YNFKEQ.

This clonotype appeared a few times. The chain uses TRBV4-1 and TRBJ1-2; the D gene is possibly TRBD1 (5 bases). Germline CDR1 and CDR2: MGHRA and YSYEKL. Trimming pared 4 bases from V and 2 bases from J, leaving 11 bases between. This CDR3 has 14 residues. The CDR3 DNA is TGCGCCAGCAGCCGAAAGGGGCAGAACTATGGCTACACCTTC. Protein: CASSRKGQNYGYTF.

This clonotype was seen more than once but under ten times. The chain joins TRBV12-3 or TRBV12-4 to TRBJ1-1, with D perhaps TRBD1 (5 bases). The CDR3 sequence is 13 residues long. Trimming removed 6 bases at V and 5 bases at J, with 13 bases between. CDR3 loop: CASRFQGRTEAFF. CDR3 nucleotide sequence: TGTGCCAGCAGATTCCAGGGCCGTACTGAAGCTTTCTTT.

The CDR3 region is CASAPARGAYEQYF. In DNA, the CDR3 is TGTGCCAGCGCCCCGGCCCGGGGGGCCTACGAGCAGTACTTC. The chain employs TRBV7-9 and TRBJ2-7; 7 bases agree with TRBD2. The CDR3 covers 14 residues. V gave up 8 bases and J gave up 2 bases; unmatched junction bases: 9. Germline loops: CDR1 SEHNR, CDR2 FQNEAQ (reference sequence).

This clonotype was recorded at least ten times. This chain uses TRBV5-1 with TRBJ1-2; D not resolved. The CDR3 sequence is 13 residues long. The V gene lost 0 bases and the J gene lost 5 bases, with 8 bases spanning the gap. In germline, CDR1 is SGHRS, CDR2 YFSETQ. CDR3 region: CASSLVDGYGYTF. Written as DNA, the CDR3 is TGCGCCAGCAGCTTGGTAGATGGTTATGGCTACACCTTC.

The V call is TRBV7-2, the J call TRBJ2-4; 8 nucleotides agree with TRBD2. V lost 4 bases to trimming and J lost 6 bases; unmatched junction nucleotides: 5. Looked up from germline, CDR1 is SGHTA and CDR2 is FQGNSA. The CDR3 loop spans 14 amino acids. The CDR3 protein is CASSSGGPGNIQYF. The CDR3 DNA reads TGTGCCAGCAGCTCGGGAGGGCCGGGAAACATTCAGTACTTC. Full variable domain (missing parts from reference TRBV7-2 and TRBJ2-4): GAGVSQSPSNKVTEKGKDVELRCDPISGHTALYWYRQSLGQGLEFLIYFQGNSAPDKSGLPSDRFSAERTGGSVSTLTIQRTQQEDSAVYLCASSSGGPGNIQYFGAGTRLSVL.

The chain joins TRBV28 to TRBJ2-7, with D perhaps TRBD1 (6 bases). V was cut by 3 bases and J by 4 bases, with 16 bases left in between. The germline V gene encodes CDR1 MDHEN and CDR2 SYDVKM. The CDR3 has 15 residues. In DNA form, the CDR3 reads TGTGCCAGCAGTTTTCCGGGGACAAGACTTTACGAGCAGTACTTC. It specifies CASSFPGTRLYEQYF.